The 24 T cell receptor beta chains below all came from one sample that was sequenced in a study of somatic mutations in cytotoxic T cells in rheumatoid arthritis. TCRdb's copy holds only in-frame clones and misses some; the assay was immunoSEQ multiplex PCR. In the table there are fewer than 30,000 clones, roughly 69% of which are singletons. The sequencing input was CD8+ T cells sorted from blood. These receptor sequences come from a woman under 30 in good health.

The chain joins TRBV9 to TRBJ2-1, with 11 bases identical to TRBD2. This CDR3 is 17 amino acids long. Germline CDR1 and CDR2: SGDLS and YYNGEE. With V trimmed by 0 bases and J by 7 bases, 9 bases remained unmatched. CDR3 nucleotides: TGTGCCAGCAGCGTAGCCCTAGCGGGGGGTGACGTTAATGAGCAGTTCTTC. It specifies CASSVALAGGDVNEQFF.

This rearrangement joins TRBV6-5 to TRBJ1-6, with D perhaps TRBD1 (6 bases). Germline V CDR1 and CDR2: MNHEY, SVGAGI. The V end was cut by 2 bases, the J end by 6 bases, with 11 bases between. The CDR3 has 15 amino acids. CDR3 loop: CASSYETGGNSPLHF. Here the CDR3 DNA reads TGTGCCAGCAGTTACGAGACAGGCGGTAATTCACCCCTCCACTTT.

The CDR3 region is CASSSANTGELFF. The CDR3 DNA reads as TGTGCCAGCAGTTCAGCGAACACCGGGGAGCTGTTTTTT. The chain employs TRBV27 and TRBJ2-2; D is unclear. The CDR3 has 13 residues. The V gene lost 4 bases and the J gene lost 0 bases, with 3 bases spanning the gap. The germline gives CDR1 MNHEY, CDR2 SMNVEV (reference sequence).

The chain has TRBV28 and TRBJ1-5; D is ambiguous. Trimming stripped 3 bases from V and 4 bases from J, with 10 bases between. This CDR3 region has 14 residues. The V gene's germline CDR1 is MDHEN and CDR2 SYDVKM. The DNA for the CDR3 is TGTGCCAGCAGTTTCGGATTACTTAATCAGCCCCAGCATTTT. The encoded protein is CASSFGLLNQPQHF.

The chain recombines TRBV9 with TRBJ2-3; either TRBD1 or TRBD2 may supply D (5 bases each). CDR3 length equals 15 residues. V was clipped by 3 bases and J by 2 bases, with 13 bases between them. Germline CDR1 is SGDLS and CDR2 is YYNGEE. CDR3 DNA sequence: TGTGCCAGCAGCGCTGGCTTGGGGGTCACAGATACGCAGTATTTT. Amino acid sequence: CASSAGLGVTDTQYF.

The chain carries TRBV28 and TRBJ2-6; D not resolved. With 3 bases removed from V and 4 bases from J, the gap between germline ends came to 13 bases. In germline, CDR1 is MDHEN, CDR2 SYDVKM. This CDR3 region has 16 residues. This chain's CDR3 is CASSLELRSGANVLTF. The DNA of the CDR3 is TGTGCCAGCAGTTTGGAATTGAGGTCCGGGGCCAACGTCCTGACTTTC.

The chain links TRBV19 to TRBJ2-3; 14 nucleotides agree with TRBD2. Trimming at V came to 3 bases and at J to 5 bases, leaving 7 bases not matched to a gene. This CDR3 has 17 residues. Germline CDR1 reads LNHDA; CDR2 reads SQIVND (reference sequence). The CDR3 nucleotides read TGTGCCAGTAGTATTAGGCTGGGGACTAGCGGGGGAGATACGCAGTATTTT. This codes for CASSIRLGTSGGDTQYF. Combining the CDR3 with reference TRBV19 and TRBJ2-3 gives the whole variable domain DGGITQSPKYLFRKEGQNVTLSCEQNLNHDAMYWYRQDPGQGLRLIYYSQIVNDFQKGDIAEGYSVSREKKESFPLTVTSAQKNPTAFYLCASSIRLGTSGGDTQYFGPGTRLTVL.

This clone was observed once. The chain joins TRBV6-5 to TRBJ2-4, with D possibly TRBD1 on 5 matching bases. The CDR3 extends over 13 amino acids. Trimming took off 2 bases at V and 11 bases at J, with 13 bases between the two ends. Germline values: CDR1 MNHEY, CDR2 SVGAGI. As DNA, the CDR3 is TGTGCCAGCAGTTACCAACCCGGACACCTTCAGTACTTC. It specifies CASSYQPGHLQYF.

The V gene is TRBV2, the J gene TRBJ2-3; no reliable D call. V gave up 2 bases and J gave up 2 bases, with 14 bases separating them. CDR3 length: 16 residues. CDR1 is SNHLY and CDR2 is FYNNEI in the germline V gene. The CDR3 is CASSERLVVNTDTQYF. As DNA, the CDR3 is TGTGCCAGCAGTGAAAGGCTAGTAGTTAACACAGATACGCAGTATTTT.

This clone has a handful of counts. V is TRBV6-5 and J is TRBJ2-7; tentative D call: TRBD1 (6 bases). The CDR3 is 13 residues long. V was cut by 6 bases and J by 2 bases, with 11 bases left in between. Germline V gene data show CDR1 as MNHEY and CDR2 as SVGAGI. The CDR3 sequence is CASSLGHPYEQYF. CDR3 bases: TGTGCCAGCAGCCTGGGACACCCCTACGAGCAGTACTTC.

V usage is TRBV7-9 and J usage is TRBJ2-4; D is perhaps TRBD2 (5 bases). Germline CDR1 is SEHNR and CDR2 is FQNEAQ (reference sequence). V lost 3 bases to trimming and J lost 2 bases, with 17 bases between them. The CDR3 length is 17 residues. For the CDR3, the DNA is TGTGCCAGCAGCTTCGGACCGACCGTCGGGACCAAAAACATTCAGTACTTC. Encoded protein: CASSFGPTVGTKNIQYF.

The J gene is TRBJ1-1, the V gene TRBV7-9; 10 nucleotides match TRBD1. Germline V lookup: CDR1 SEHNR, CDR2 FQNEAQ (reference sequence). The length of the CDR3 is 12 residues. V trimming: 1 base; J trimming: 13 bases; junction bases outside the gene matches: 3. CDR3: CASSLGGTGDFF. The CDR3 nucleotides are TGTGCCAGCAGCTTAGGGGGGACAGGGGATTTCTTT.

The gene calls are TRBV15 and TRBJ2-7, with a possible D match to TRBD2 (5 bases). Germline V CDR1 and CDR2: LNHNV, YYDKDF (reference sequence). The CDR3 is made up of 14 amino acids. V was shortened by 0 bases and J by 4 bases, with 10 bases between the two germline ends. In DNA, the CDR3 is TGTGCCACCAGCAGAGATAGTACGGGGTACGAGCAGTACGTC. Translation gives CATSRDSTGYEQYV.

The V gene is TRBV6-6, the J gene TRBJ1-4; D is unresolved. Germline lookup yields CDR1 MNHNY and CDR2 SVGAGI (reference sequence). V dropped 6 bases and J dropped 7 bases, with 6 bases sitting between them. There are 11 residues in the CDR3. The CDR3 DNA sequence: TGTGCCAGCAGCTCAGGTGAAAAACTGTTTTTT. Encoded protein: CASSSGEKLFF.

This chain joins TRBV7-9 and TRBJ1-3; maybe TRBD1 (5 bases). The CDR3 has 14 residues. V shed 5 bases and J shed 2 bases, with 10 bases lying between them. Germline lookup yields CDR1 SEHNR and CDR2 FQNEAQ (reference sequence). The CDR3 is CASSQRGAGNTIYF. Here the CDR3 DNA reads TGTGCCAGCAGCCAACGGGGGGCTGGAAACACCATATATTTT.

Note on this clone: One junction end disagrees with the germline gene, perhaps due to a read error. The CDR3 region is CAINEGNGYTF. DNA for the CDR3: TGTGCCATCAATGAGGGGAATGGCTACACCTTC. The V call is TRBV10-3, the J call TRBJ1-2, with D possibly matching TRBD1 (5 bases). The CDR3 extends over 11 amino acids. CDR1 is ENHRY and CDR2 is SYGVKD in the germline V gene.

The rearrangement uses TRBV5-6 and TRBJ2-7; 8 positions agree with TRBD2. Germline lookup yields CDR1 SGHDT and CDR2 YYEEEE. The CDR3 has 16 amino acids. Trimming at V came to 3 bases and at J to 0 bases, leaving 8 bases not matched to a gene. The CDR3, as DNA: TGTGCCAGCAGCTACCCCTCCGGGGGGGTCTCCTACGAGCAGTACTTC. Translation gives CASSYPSGGVSYEQYF.

The chain has TRBV2 and TRBJ2-5, with TRBD2 as a possible D gene (5 bases). CDR3 length: 13 amino acids. The V end lost 6 bases, the J end lost 7 bases, and 15 bases lay between the germline ends. Per germline, CDR1 SNHLY and CDR2 FYNNEI. The CDR3 region is CASRDFVEGTQYF. In nucleotides, the CDR3 is TGTGCCAGCAGGGACTTCGTGGAAGGGACCCAGTACTTC.

The chain has TRBV4-1 and TRBJ1-1; no clear D. The CDR3 is 15 amino acids. From germline, CDR1 is MGHRA and CDR2 YSYEKL. Trimming shortened V by 0 bases and J by 1 base, and 9 bases separated the two germline ends. CDR3: CASSQEASWNTEAFF. The CDR3 DNA reads as TGCGCCAGCAGCCAAGAGGCGTCCTGGAACACTGAAGCTTTCTTT.

The chain has TRBV29-1 and TRBJ2-1; D is undetermined. CDR1 is SQVTM and CDR2 is ANQGSEA in the germline V gene. The CDR3 is 11 amino acids. Trimming took off 5 bases at V and 4 bases at J, with 6 bases between the two ends. The CDR3 region is CSVQQYNEQFF. In DNA form, the CDR3 reads TGCAGCGTTCAACAGTACAATGAGCAGTTCTTC.

By frequency in the sample, this clone is large. The chain combines TRBV9 with TRBJ2-5, with D possibly being TRBD1 or TRBD2 (5 bases each). Germline V gene data show CDR1 as SGDLS and CDR2 as YYNGEE. The length of the CDR3 is 14 residues. Trimming shortened V by 0 bases and J by 1 base, and 7 bases separated the two germline ends. The CDR3 loop is CASSVVGTQETQYF. CDR3 coding DNA: TGTGCCAGCAGCGTAGTCGGGACCCAAGAGACCCAGTACTTC.

V usage is TRBV10-2 and J usage is TRBJ2-5; TRBD2 might be the D (6 bases). Germline CDR1 and CDR2: WSHSY and SAAADI. The CDR3 has 19 amino acids. The V gene lost 8 bases and the J gene lost 4 bases, with 32 bases spanning the gap. The CDR3 sequence: CASSFSRANDLARRETQYF. CDR3 DNA sequence: TGCGCCAGCTCTTTCAGTCGGGCGAATGACCTAGCGCGGCGAGAGACCCAGTACTTC.

This chain links TRBV6-5 with TRBJ1-1; weak D call: TRBD1 (5 bases). CDR1 MNHEY and CDR2 SVGAGI come from the germline V gene. This CDR3 contains 11 residues. Trimming removed 2 bases at V and 8 bases at J, with 6 bases between. CDR3 sequence (DNA): TGTGCCAGCAGTTACGGGGGGGAAGCTTTCTTT. This codes for CASSYGGEAFF.

The V call is TRBV7-2, the J call TRBJ2-5; D unclear. V shed 5 bases and J shed 5 bases, with 24 bases lying between them. Germline V gives CDR1 SGHTA, CDR2 FQGNSA. This CDR3 comprises 17 residues. CDR3: CASSPSSYGPQVETQYF. The CDR3 bases are TGTGCCAGCAGCCCGTCCAGCTATGGGCCCCAGGTCGAGACCCAGTACTTC.